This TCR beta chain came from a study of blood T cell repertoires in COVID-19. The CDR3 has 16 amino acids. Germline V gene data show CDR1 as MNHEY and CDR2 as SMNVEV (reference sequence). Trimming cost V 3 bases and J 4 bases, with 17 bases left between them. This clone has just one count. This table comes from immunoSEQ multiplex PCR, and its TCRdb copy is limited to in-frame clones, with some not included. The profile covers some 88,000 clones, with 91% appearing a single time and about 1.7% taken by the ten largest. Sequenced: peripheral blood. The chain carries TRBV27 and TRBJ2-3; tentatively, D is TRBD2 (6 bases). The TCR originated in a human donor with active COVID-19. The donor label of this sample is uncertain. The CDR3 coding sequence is TGTGCCAGCAGTTTCGGAGCGGGCGGTAAGCCAGATACGCAGTATTTT. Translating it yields CASSFGAGGKPDTQYF.